Listed here are 17 T cell receptor beta chains from one sample, sequenced in a study of blood T cell repertoires in COVID-19. Here immunoSEQ multiplex PCR was the method, and the copy in TCRdb shows in-frame clones only, minus some. The repertoire holds tens of thousands of clones, with more than 75% as singletons. The specimen sequenced was peripheral blood. Receptor source: a woman in her seventies with acute or convalescent COVID-19.

This clone was recorded once. The junction and the germline gene differ at one end; a read error may be behind it. The identical CDR3 is also encoded by other nucleotide sequences in the sample. V is TRBV3-1 (or the pseudogene TRBV3-2) and J is TRBJ2-1; 8 bases line up with TRBD1. The CDR3 is 16 residues long. Germline lookup yields CDR1 LGHDT and CDR2 YNNKEL (reference sequence). The CDR3 sequence: CASSLEPGQAYNEQFF. CDR3 sequence (DNA): TGTGCCAGCAGCCTCGAACCGGGACAGGCCTACAATGAACAGTTCTTC.

The table lists this clone with a count of one. The rearrangement joins TRBV24-1 to TRBJ2-5; 7 bases agree with TRBD2. V trimming: 3 bases; J trimming: 5 bases; junction bases outside the gene matches: 5. This CDR3 has 14 residues. Germline CDR1 KGHDR, CDR2 SFDVKD. The CDR3 DNA follows: TGTGCCACCAGTGATAAGGACGGGAGGGAGACCCAGTACTTC. Translated: CATSDKDGRETQYF.

This rearrangement joins TRBV2 to TRBJ2-3, with a tentative D call TRBD2 (5 bases). The CDR3 loop spans 13 amino acids. V was clipped by 7 bases and J by 2 bases, with 10 bases between them. Germline-derived CDR1 and CDR2 are SNHLY and FYNNEI. CDR3 DNA sequence: TGTGCCAGCACCAGCGGATACACAGATACGCAGTATTTT. It codes for CASTSGYTDTQYF.

This clone was observed a few times. The rearrangement links TRBV11-3 to TRBJ1-6; 7 bases fit TRBD1. Trimming cost V 4 bases and J 6 bases; bases outside gene matches: 6. Germline V gives CDR1 SGHNT, CDR2 YENEEA. The length of the CDR3 is 15 residues. As DNA, the CDR3 is TGTGCCAGCAGCTCGGACAGGTCGCCTAATTCACCCCTCCACTTT. Residues: CASSSDRSPNSPLHF. Full variable domain (rest looked up from reference TRBV11-3 and TRBJ1-6): EAGVVQSPRYKIIEKKQPVAFWCNPISGHNTLYWYLQNLGQGPELLIRYENEEAVDDSQLPKDRFSAERLKGVDSTLKIQPAELGDSAVYLCASSSDRSPNSPLHFGNGTRLTVT.

V usage is TRBV27 and J usage is TRBJ1-5; D might be TRBD1 (5 bases). CDR3 length: 14 amino acids. V was pared by 1 base and J by 4 bases, with 8 bases between. Germline-derived CDR1 and CDR2 are MNHEY and SMNVEV (reference sequence). The CDR3: CASSLLSGNQPQHF. In DNA, the CDR3 is TGTGCCAGCAGTTTATTGTCAGGGAATCAGCCCCAGCATTTT.

The CDR3 spells CASTPAGVRGGETQYF. CDR3 sequence (DNA): TGTGCCAGCACCCCGGCGGGCGTTCGAGGAGGAGAGACCCAGTACTTC. V gene TRBV11-2 combines with J gene TRBJ2-5; D is possibly TRBD2 (5 bases). In germline, CDR1 is SGHAT, CDR2 FQNNGV. CDR3 length equals 16 residues. Trimming removed 7 bases at V and 4 bases at J, with 22 bases between.

V is TRBV4-1 and J is TRBJ2-3, with TRBD2 matching 11 bases. V dropped 0 bases and J dropped 4; count of bases not matched to a gene: 9. The length of the CDR3 is 18 residues. Germline V gives CDR1 MGHRA, CDR2 YSYEKL. DNA of the CDR3: TGCGCCAGCAGCCAAGATCTTTTAGCGGGGGGGCGCTCAGATACGCAGTATTTT. Translation gives CASSQDLLAGGRSDTQYF.

CDR3 loop: CASSQPQGQPGYTF. The CDR3 DNA reads TGTGCCAGCAGCCAACCCCAGGGCCAACCCGGCTACACCTTC. This chain connects TRBV4-2 to TRBJ1-2; a possible D gene is TRBD1 (5 bases). This CDR3 contains 14 residues. V lost 2 bases to trimming and J lost 8 bases, with 15 bases between them. Germline assignment: CDR1 LGHNA and CDR2 YNFKEQ.

This chain uses TRBV11-2 with TRBJ1-4, with 10 bases matching TRBD1. The germline gives CDR1 SGHAT, CDR2 FQNNGV. CDR3 length equals 17 residues. The J segment lost 8 bases and the V segment lost 5 bases, leaving 14 bases of the junction unmatched. The CDR3 coding sequence is TGTGCCAGCAGCGGCCGGGACAGGGGACTTATAGGGGAAAAACTGTTTTTT. It encodes CASSGRDRGLIGEKLFF.

V usage is TRBV6-2 or TRBV6-3 and J usage is TRBJ2-1, with D perhaps TRBD2 (5 bases). This CDR3 region has 13 residues. Looked up from germline, CDR1 is MNHEY and CDR2 is SVGEGT. V was shortened by 5 bases and J by 4 bases, with 9 bases between the two germline ends. The CDR3 reads CASSVRGYNEQFF. The DNA of the CDR3 is TGTGCCAGCAGTGTCCGGGGATACAATGAGCAGTTCTTC.

CDR3 loop: CASSPLAGGRTGELFF. The CDR3 coding sequence is TGTGCCAGCAGCCCCTTGGCGGGGGGTAGGACCGGGGAGCTGTTTTTT. The chain couples TRBV11-1 to TRBJ2-2, with TRBD2 matching 8 bases. The germline V gene has CDR1 SGHAT and CDR2 FQDESV (reference sequence). Trimming cost V 5 bases and J 5 bases; bases outside gene matches: 10. The CDR3 sequence is 16 residues long.

The chain combines TRBV28 with TRBJ1-1; 8 bases line up with TRBD1. The ends lost 10 bases at V and 4 bases at J; junction bases unmatched: 5. The CDR3 consists of 12 residues. The germline V gene encodes CDR1 MDHEN and CDR2 SYDVKM. The CDR3 DNA sequence: TGTGCCACTCGAACAGGGGGCACTGAAGCTTTCTTT. This translates into CATRTGGTEAFF.

The chain has TRBV5-4 and TRBJ2-3, with D maybe TRBD2 (6 bases). This CDR3 region has 15 residues. Trimming took off 4 bases at V and 2 bases at J, with 14 bases between the two ends. The germline V gene has CDR1 SGHNT and CDR2 YYREEE (reference sequence). The CDR3 DNA reads TGTGCCAGCAGCCTGGGACTTGAGCTCACAGATACGCAGTATTTT. It codes for CASSLGLELTDTQYF.

Only one count was recorded for this clone. The J gene is TRBJ2-5, the V gene TRBV5-1; 11 nucleotides line up with TRBD2. CDR1 is SGHRS, CDR2 YFSETQ, per germline. The CDR3 has 16 amino acids. Trimming removed 2 bases from V and 2 bases from J; junction bases left unmatched: 5. CDR3: CASSFLAGGLQETQYF. The CDR3 DNA reads as TGCGCCAGCAGCTTTCTAGCGGGGGGCTTACAAGAGACCCAGTACTTC.

The chain is built from TRBV11-3 and TRBJ2-3; weak D call: TRBD2 (6 bases). Trimming stripped 5 bases from V and 1 base from J, with 13 bases between. In germline, CDR1 is SGHNT, CDR2 YENEEA. The CDR3 has 15 amino acids. The CDR3 DNA reads TGTGCCAGCAGCAAACCGGGACTTGGCACAGATACGCAGTATTTT. Translation gives CASSKPGLGTDTQYF.

The V gene is TRBV19, the J gene TRBJ1-5; D may be TRBD1 (5 bases). The germline V and J ends were trimmed by 0 bases and 2 bases, with 8 bases remaining between them. This CDR3 has 15 amino acids. CDR1 and CDR2 from the germline V gene are LNHDA and SQIVND (reference sequence). CDR3 in DNA: TGTGCCAGTAGTATAGAAGGGGCAGGCAATCAGCCCCAGCATTTT. It encodes CASSIEGAGNQPQHF.

This chain joins TRBV6-6 and TRBJ2-1, with 9 bases fitting TRBD1. This CDR3 has 15 residues. J gave up 5 bases and V 2 bases, and 4 bases lay outside the gene matches. Germline V gives CDR1 MNHNY, CDR2 SVGAGI (reference sequence). The CDR3 nucleotides are TGTGCCAGCAGTTACCTACAGGGGGCGAACAATGAGCAGTTCTTC. Translated: CASSYLQGANNEQFF.